This T cell receptor beta chain was sequenced in a study of blood T cell repertoires in COVID-19. Concerning this clone: Within the sample, other DNA sequences also encode this same CDR3.

Original handling: For nucleated cells, counts were estimated from reference gene primer amplification. Measured with immunoSEQ multiplex PCR; TCRdb has only the in-frame clones, and not every one. V and J calls and clone size are as listed in that table; D and trimming were resolved from the DNA. The repertoire holds 300,000 to 400,000 clones, with 70% to 90% as singletons. CDR3 length equals 13 residues. The ends lost 7 bases at V and 2 bases at J; junction bases unmatched: 5. The V gene's germline CDR1 is MNHEY and CDR2 SVGAGI. This sequence originates from a woman between 50 and 59 years old with active or convalescent COVID-19. Sequencing was carried out using peripheral blood. The chain links TRBV6-5 to TRBJ2-7; 7 bases fit TRBD1. The CDR3, as DNA: TGTGCCAGCACACGGGACAGAGCCTACGAGCAGTACTTC. Translation: CASTRDRAYEQYF.